Detailed here is one T cell receptor (beta chain). There is no known antigen for this receptor. Per-nucleotide qualities are absent, and no much larger clonotype sits a single base away. These data come from a study of hypomethylating agent response in myelodysplastic syndrome listed by TCRdb under 2021. Looking at the study overall: Patients were treated with the hypomethylating agents azacitidine (about 70% of the 11) or decitabine (3 of 11). Complete response or hematologic improvement was achieved by six patients, and 4 or 5 patients were classified as non-responders. The cohort was composed of about 9 male and a couple of female myelodysplastic syndrome patients. The mutation found most frequently was TET2, which appeared in 5 of the 11 patients. Complete response or hematologic improvement counted as response, and patients meeting neither criterion were classed as non-responders. Patients had a mean age of approximately 72 +/- 6.3 years, and a diploid cytogenetic profile was the most common. Broader findings and caveats from the paper: The cohort was small, with only around 10 patients analyzed. Novel clonotypes were found to emerge more often in responders, whereas more contracted clonotypes were observed in non-responders after treatment. Possible recognition of novel MDS antigens by the shared GLIPH2 clusters was not confirmed, and experimental validation of that possible recognition is needed. After treatment with a hypomethylating agent, no significant changes in richness, rarefaction diversity or clonality were seen, whether all patients were considered together or each response group separately. The healthy control donors were not matched in age to the MDS patients, and this mismatch could have affected the comparison between MDS and healthy donors.

Bulk bone marrow was analyzed, and T-cell subsets were not sorted. Bone marrow from roughly ten myelodysplastic syndrome patients was immunosequenced for TCR beta CDR3 regions before and after hypomethylating agent therapy. For longitudinal repertoire tracking, every patient provided one baseline bone marrow and two to three bone marrows collected at different post-treatment timepoints. Genomic DNA was isolated from whole bone marrow, and DNA quality was assessed with TapeStation, NanoDrop OneC and PicoGreen assays. Library prep was done by the immunoSEQ multiplex PCR assay. Sequencing was run at survey resolution with two replicates of approximately 200 ng each, for a total of around 400 ng of DNA per sample. The hsTCRB kit detected rearranged TCRB sequences in genomic DNA using multiplex PCR primers targeting V and J genes. In the first PCR, the CDR3 region was amplified for 31 cycles with the QIAGEN Multiplex PCR Kit. An 8-cycle second PCR added sample barcodes and Illumina adapters to each replicate. A QuantStudio 6 together with the KAPA library quantification kit was used to quantify the pooled libraries. Approximately 15 pM of pooled libraries went onto an Illumina MiSeq for sequencing, using single-end reads of 156 cycles plus an index read of 15 cycles. In the original analysis: Of roughly 170,000 unique clonotypes, roughly 1.5% were flagged by VDJdb annotation as previously reported viral-epitope-specific. The immunoSEQ Data Assistant and immunoSEQ Analyzer converted raw reads into normalized, annotated TCRB repertoires. Clonotype analysis used the immunarch R package version 0.6.5 and BioAnalyzer. Before richness was estimated, every repertoire was downsampled to the clone count of the smallest repertoire. Clonotypes were classified as expanded, contracted or novel by Fisher's exact tests, with novel defined as zero frequency before treatment. GLIPH2 clustered significantly changed CDR3 beta sequences using simulation_depth=1000 and kmer_min_depth=3, excluding CDR3s shorter than five residues. The clones in this table, taken by TCRdb from immuneACCESS, are in-frame only. Not every clone is retained; where verified, under half of the shortfall comes from an unresolved V gene, and the cause of the rest is unknown. Clonal size and the V and J genes are those of that table, whereas D and trimming came from the DNA. The sample records around 5,100 clones, about 86% of which are singletons. The leading ten clones occupy about a sixth of the sample.

This TCR was recovered from a human donor with myelodysplastic syndrome. The material sequenced was bone marrow, taken before or after starting hypomethylating agent treatment for myelodysplastic syndrome (not recorded which).

The DNA reads as follows: TGTGCCAGCAGCTTGCTCGGGGGGGCAGGGGAGACCCAGTACTTC. Translated, it gives CASSLLGGAGETQYF. The rearranged chain carries TRBV5-8 and TRBJ2-5; 8 central bases correspond to TRBD2. Reading from cysteine to phenylalanine, the CDR3 counts 15 amino acids. Only CDR3 DNA is held: 45 bases, read in frame from base 1. V lost 1 base and J lost 5 bases, and the count of bases not matched to a germline gene is 7. The germline V gene gives CDR1 as SGHTS and CDR2 as YDEGEE.